Listed below are T cell receptor beta chains from one sample, sequenced in a study of T cell changes during pregnancy in multiple sclerosis. Clones were read by immunoSEQ multiplex PCR, and TCRdb kept only the in-frame ones, dropping some. The table has 45,000 to 60,000 clones, more than 90% seen once. This material consisted of peripheral blood, taken after pregnancy. The receptors shown here come from a female donor in good health, enrolled as a control in a pregnancy study. Each CDR3 is given with its conserved first and last residue. A D gene is named only where the DNA matches it firmly.

j_gene: TRBJ2-7
d_gene: -
v_gene: TRBV28
CDR3aa: CASSLIDGSYEQYF

j_gene: TRBJ1-1
d_gene: TRBD1
v_gene: TRBV19
CDR3aa: CASSIGTGDYTEAFF

j_gene: TRBJ2-1
d_gene: TRBD2
v_gene: TRBV2
CDR3aa: CASVRGGGAYNEQFF

j_gene: TRBJ1-4
d_gene: -
v_gene: TRBV4-1
CDR3aa: CASSRRAMSGADATNEKLFF

j_gene: TRBJ1-1
d_gene: TRBD1
v_gene: TRBV30
CDR3aa: CAWDRGFLDTEAFF

j_gene: TRBJ1-3
d_gene: -
v_gene: TRBV5-6
CDR3aa: CASSFDFSGNTIYF

j_gene: TRBJ2-1
d_gene: TRBD1
v_gene: TRBV6-5
CDR3aa: CASSYPPGQGYNEQFF

j_gene: TRBJ1-5
d_gene: TRBD1
v_gene: TRBV18
CDR3aa: CASSPERWDRGSNQPQHF

j_gene: TRBJ2-1
d_gene: TRBD1
v_gene: TRBV15
CDR3aa: CATSGGPWGQQNNEQFF

j_gene: TRBJ2-7
d_gene: -
v_gene: TRBV27
CDR3aa: CASSWKGHGEQYF

j_gene: TRBJ2-7
d_gene: TRBD1
v_gene: TRBV13
CDR3aa: CASSPGTGWDREQYF

j_gene: TRBJ1-1
d_gene: TRBD1
v_gene: TRBV6-5
CDR3aa: CASRGDRGASEAFF

j_gene: TRBJ2-2
d_gene: TRBD1
v_gene: TRBV11-2
CDR3aa: CASSSTGPGELFF

j_gene: TRBJ1-1
d_gene: -
v_gene: TRBV19
CDR3aa: CASSQGHRYLNTEAFF

j_gene: TRBJ2-2
d_gene: -
v_gene: TRBV6-1
CDR3aa: CASLLIQATGELFF

j_gene: TRBJ1-4
d_gene: -
v_gene: TRBV7-7
CDR3aa: CASSLTADEKLFF

j_gene: TRBJ1-1
d_gene: TRBD1
v_gene: TRBV6-5
CDR3aa: CASSADRGLAEAFF

j_gene: TRBJ1-6
d_gene: -
v_gene: TRBV6-1
CDR3aa: CASSEGQTNSPLHF

j_gene: TRBJ2-3
d_gene: TRBD1
v_gene: TRBV25-1
CDR3aa: CASSEEDRAFTDTQYF

j_gene: TRBJ2-3
d_gene: -
v_gene: TRBV2
CDR3aa: CASRNRDTRTDTQYF

j_gene: TRBJ1-1
d_gene: TRBD1
v_gene: TRBV18
CDR3aa: CASSPQGANTEAFF

j_gene: TRBJ1-2
d_gene: TRBD1
v_gene: TRBV6-5
CDR3aa: CASSRPQGAEGYTF

j_gene: TRBJ1-5
d_gene: -
v_gene: TRBV7-9
CDR3aa: CASSFGGNQPQHF

j_gene: TRBJ1-3
d_gene: -
v_gene: TRBV14
CDR3aa: CASSQVGFSGNTIYF

j_gene: TRBJ1-3
d_gene: -
v_gene: TRBV4-1
CDR3aa: CASSQDIGQRNTIYF

j_gene: TRBJ1-6
d_gene: TRBD1
v_gene: TRBV5-6
CDR3aa: CASSFGQGNSPLHF

j_gene: TRBJ1-5
d_gene: -
v_gene: TRBV6-5
CDR3aa: CASTPGRGNQPQHF

j_gene: TRBJ1-5
d_gene: -
v_gene: TRBV6-6
CDR3aa: CASSYRDQPQHF

j_gene: TRBJ1-5
d_gene: -
v_gene: TRBV28
CDR3aa: CASSSDSHSNQPQHF

j_gene: TRBJ1-6
d_gene: -
v_gene: TRBV7-2
CDR3aa: CASSLGQFNSPLHF

j_gene: TRBJ1-2
d_gene: -
v_gene: TRBV27
CDR3aa: CASSWKPGRGDYGYTF

j_gene: TRBJ1-5
d_gene: -
v_gene: TRBV7-8
CDR3aa: CASSLEQGRQPQHF

j_gene: TRBJ2-7
d_gene: TRBD1
v_gene: TRBV18
CDR3aa: CASSTSPGTGSSYEQYF

j_gene: TRBJ2-6
d_gene: -
v_gene: TRBV19
CDR3aa: CASRKTPDRSGANVLTF

j_gene: TRBJ1-3
d_gene: -
v_gene: TRBV29-1
CDR3aa: CSVALSGGVGNTIYF

j_gene: TRBJ2-2
d_gene: -
v_gene: TRBV7-6
CDR3aa: CASSVDRLAGELFF

j_gene: TRBJ2-3
d_gene: -
v_gene: TRBV4-1
CDR3aa: CASSRSLGYPGAYNTDTQYF

j_gene: TRBJ2-7
d_gene: TRBD1
v_gene: TRBV12-5
CDR3aa: CASGLVDGQGAEQYF

j_gene: TRBJ2-3
d_gene: TRBD2
v_gene: TRBV9
CDR3aa: CASSPRSRSGSADTQYF

j_gene: TRBJ1-1
d_gene: -
v_gene: TRBV19
CDR3aa: CASSIARISANTEAFF

j_gene: TRBJ1-4
d_gene: -
v_gene: TRBV27
CDR3aa: CASSSLSAGEREKLFF

j_gene: TRBJ2-1
d_gene: TRBD2
v_gene: TRBV9
CDR3aa: CASSGRLAGGNNEQFF

j_gene: TRBJ1-2
d_gene: TRBD1
v_gene: TRBV19
CDR3aa: CASSRQGSGYGYTF

j_gene: TRBJ2-7
d_gene: TRBD1
v_gene: TRBV6-5
CDR3aa: CASSRDRDYEQYF

j_gene: TRBJ2-2
d_gene: TRBD2
v_gene: TRBV18
CDR3aa: CASSSSGGSSGELFF

j_gene: TRBJ1-1
d_gene: -
v_gene: TRBV10-2
CDR3aa: CASSEEGAEAFF

j_gene: TRBJ2-7
d_gene: TRBD2
v_gene: TRBV6-6
CDR3aa: CASWTSGEVVGYEQYF

j_gene: TRBJ2-5
d_gene: TRBD1
v_gene: TRBV11-2
CDR3aa: CASSSGQGAVGTQYF

j_gene: TRBJ1-2
d_gene: TRBD1
v_gene: TRBV7-9
CDR3aa: CASSLDRGHNYGYTF

j_gene: TRBJ1-1
d_gene: TRBD1
v_gene: TRBV10-2
CDR3aa: CASRKGATEAFF

j_gene: TRBJ1-3
d_gene: -
v_gene: TRBV27
CDR3aa: CASSSTGTGNTIYF

j_gene: TRBJ2-5
d_gene: TRBD1
v_gene: TRBV27
CDR3aa: CASSRFPGGQETQYF

j_gene: TRBJ2-7
d_gene: TRBD1
v_gene: TRBV7-9
CDR3aa: CASSPVGGQDEQYF

j_gene: TRBJ1-2
d_gene: TRBD1
v_gene: TRBV10-3
CDR3aa: CAITPRETGAPGYTF

j_gene: TRBJ2-7
d_gene: TRBD2
v_gene: TRBV4-1
CDR3aa: CASSHQTSGTSVSYEQYF

j_gene: TRBJ1-2
d_gene: TRBD1
v_gene: TRBV28
CDR3aa: CASRPRDRGNYGYTF

j_gene: TRBJ2-7
d_gene: -
v_gene: TRBV11-2
CDR3aa: CASSGGGVYWAEQYF

j_gene: TRBJ2-1
d_gene: TRBD2
v_gene: TRBV7-8
CDR3aa: CASSRGLANEQFF